The clone carrying this T cell receptor beta chain was seen at least ten times. Antigen specificity is unknown. The ends were cut back, 0 bases at V and 5 bases at J, with 17 bases in the middle. Germline V lookup: CDR1 LGHDT, CDR2 YNNKEL (reference sequence). This CDR3 region has 17 residues. Unique molecular identifiers were used to barcode this TCRbeta library. TCRdb ran MiXCR on the PCR reads and lists one entry per CDR3 protein. The sample carries 95,000 to 150,000 distinct CDR3 sequences, roughly 23% recorded once. This sample was taken from a study of T-cell reconstitution after alpha-beta-depleted transplantation in children. Overall study findings and caveats: Expanded graft clones, several hundred of them, were reportedly the source of alpha-beta T cells about two months after transplant. The study traced high day-60 TCRbeta diversity in some patients to surviving recipient T cells and thymic progenitors. After one year, T-cell counts and TCRbeta diversity mostly came from new T cells.

Specimen: PBMCs, mostly from graft donor cells, collected 180 days after TCRalphabeta/CD19-depleted stem cell transplant. The TCR sequence derives from a male patient between 2 and 15 years old who had a stem cell transplant for chronic granulomatous disease, so the T cells may come from the graft donor. The chain carries TRBV3-1 and TRBJ2-4; possible D gene TRBD1, 6 bases. CDR3 in amino acids: CASSQDLRRAGENIQYF. The CDR3 DNA sequence: TGTGCCAGCAGCCAAGACTTGAGGCGGGCAGGGGAAAACATTCAGTACTTC.